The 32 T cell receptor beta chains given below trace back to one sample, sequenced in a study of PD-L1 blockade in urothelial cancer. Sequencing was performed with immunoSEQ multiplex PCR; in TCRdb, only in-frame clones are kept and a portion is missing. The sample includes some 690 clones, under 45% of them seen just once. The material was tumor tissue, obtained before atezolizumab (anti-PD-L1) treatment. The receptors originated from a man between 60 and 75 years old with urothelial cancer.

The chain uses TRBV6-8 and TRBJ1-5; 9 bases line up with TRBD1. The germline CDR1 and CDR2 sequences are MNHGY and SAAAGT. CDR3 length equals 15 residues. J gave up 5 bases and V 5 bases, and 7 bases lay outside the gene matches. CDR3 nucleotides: TGTGCCAGCAGTCCCACAGGGGGCCTTGATCAGCCCCAGCATTTT. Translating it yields CASSPTGGLDQPQHF.

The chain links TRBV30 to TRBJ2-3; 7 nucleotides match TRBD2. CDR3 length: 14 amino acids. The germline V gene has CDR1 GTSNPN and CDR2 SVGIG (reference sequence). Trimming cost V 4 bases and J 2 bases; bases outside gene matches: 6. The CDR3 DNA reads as TGTGCCTGGACTAGCGGCCTACTCACAGATACGCAGTATTTT. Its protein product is CAWTSGLLTDTQYF.

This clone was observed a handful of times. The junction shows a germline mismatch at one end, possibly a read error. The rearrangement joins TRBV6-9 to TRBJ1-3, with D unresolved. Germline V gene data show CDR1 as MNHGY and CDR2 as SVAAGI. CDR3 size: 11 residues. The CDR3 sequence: CAISDPNTIYF. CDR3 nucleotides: TGTGCCATCAGTGACCCTAACACCATATATTTT.

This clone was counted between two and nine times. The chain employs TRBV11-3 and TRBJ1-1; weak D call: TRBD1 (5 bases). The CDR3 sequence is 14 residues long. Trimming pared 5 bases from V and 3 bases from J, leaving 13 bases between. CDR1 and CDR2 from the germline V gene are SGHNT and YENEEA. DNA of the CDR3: TGTGCCAGCAGCCTCCATGAAGGGGACACTGAAGCTTTCTTT. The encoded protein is CASSLHEGDTEAFF.

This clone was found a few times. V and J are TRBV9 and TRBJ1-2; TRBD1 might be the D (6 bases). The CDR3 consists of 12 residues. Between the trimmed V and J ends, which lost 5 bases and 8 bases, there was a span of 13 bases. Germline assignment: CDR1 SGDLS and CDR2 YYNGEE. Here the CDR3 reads CASRDRALGYTF. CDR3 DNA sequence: TGTGCCAGCAGGGACAGAGCCCTCGGCTACACCTTC.

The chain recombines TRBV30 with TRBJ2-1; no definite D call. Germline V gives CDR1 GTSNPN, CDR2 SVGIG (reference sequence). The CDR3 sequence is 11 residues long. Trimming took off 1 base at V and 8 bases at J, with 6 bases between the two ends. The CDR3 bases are TGTGCCTGGAGTGCTTGGGATGAGCAGTTCTTC. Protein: CAWSAWDEQFF.

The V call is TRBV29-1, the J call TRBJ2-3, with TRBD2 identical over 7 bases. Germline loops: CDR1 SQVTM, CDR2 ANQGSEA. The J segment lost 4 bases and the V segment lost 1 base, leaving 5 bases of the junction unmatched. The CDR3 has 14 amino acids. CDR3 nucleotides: TGCAGCGTTGAAGGCGGGGGAGGCGCAGATACGCAGTATTTT. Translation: CSVEGGGGADTQYF.

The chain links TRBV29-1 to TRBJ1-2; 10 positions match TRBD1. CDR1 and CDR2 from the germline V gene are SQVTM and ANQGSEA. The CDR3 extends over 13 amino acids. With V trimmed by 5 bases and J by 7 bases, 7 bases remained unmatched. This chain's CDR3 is CSVLIGQGGGYTF. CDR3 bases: TGCAGCGTTCTTATCGGACAGGGGGGTGGCTACACCTTC.

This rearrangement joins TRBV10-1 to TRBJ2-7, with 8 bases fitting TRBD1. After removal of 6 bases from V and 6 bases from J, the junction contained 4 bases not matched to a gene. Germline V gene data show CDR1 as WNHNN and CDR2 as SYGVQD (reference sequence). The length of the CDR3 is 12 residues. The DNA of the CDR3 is TGCGCCAGCAGCGGACAGGGTGGCGAGCAGTACTTC. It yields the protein CASSGQGGEQYF.

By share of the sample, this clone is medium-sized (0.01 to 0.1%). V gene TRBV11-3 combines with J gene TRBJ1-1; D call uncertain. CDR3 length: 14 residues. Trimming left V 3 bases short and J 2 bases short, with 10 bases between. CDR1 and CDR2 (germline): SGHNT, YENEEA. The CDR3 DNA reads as TGTGCCAGCAGCTTCAGTGTGGCCAACACTGAAGCTTTCTTT. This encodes CASSFSVANTEAFF.

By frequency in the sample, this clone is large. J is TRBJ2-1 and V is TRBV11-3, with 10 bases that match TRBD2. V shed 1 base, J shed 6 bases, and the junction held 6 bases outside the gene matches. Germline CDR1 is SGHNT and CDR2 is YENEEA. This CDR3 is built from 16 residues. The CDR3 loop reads CASSLGLAGGGNEQFF. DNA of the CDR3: TGTGCCAGCAGCTTAGGACTAGCGGGCGGGGGCAATGAGCAGTTCTTC.

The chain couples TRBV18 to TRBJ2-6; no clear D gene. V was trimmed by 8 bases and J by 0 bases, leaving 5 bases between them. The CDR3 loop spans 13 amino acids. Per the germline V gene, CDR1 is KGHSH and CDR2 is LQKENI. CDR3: CASLSSGANVLTF. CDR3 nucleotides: TGTGCCAGCCTCAGCTCTGGGGCCAACGTCCTGACTTTC.

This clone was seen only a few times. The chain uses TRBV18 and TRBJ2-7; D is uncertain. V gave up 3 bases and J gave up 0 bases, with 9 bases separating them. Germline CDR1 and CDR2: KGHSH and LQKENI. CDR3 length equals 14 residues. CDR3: CASSPDQISYEQYF. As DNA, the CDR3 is TGTGCCAGCTCACCGGACCAGATCTCCTACGAGCAGTACTTC.

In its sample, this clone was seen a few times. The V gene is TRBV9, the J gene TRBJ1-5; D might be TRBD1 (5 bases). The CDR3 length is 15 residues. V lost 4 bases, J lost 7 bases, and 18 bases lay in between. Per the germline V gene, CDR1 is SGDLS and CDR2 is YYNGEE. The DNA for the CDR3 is TGTGCCAGCAGCCAGGGCGCAACAGGCGGCCAGCCCCAGCATTTT. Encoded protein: CASSQGATGGQPQHF.

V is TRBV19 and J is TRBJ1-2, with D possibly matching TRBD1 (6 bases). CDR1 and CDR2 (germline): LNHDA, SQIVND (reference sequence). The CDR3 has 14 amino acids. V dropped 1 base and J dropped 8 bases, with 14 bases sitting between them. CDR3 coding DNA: TGTGCCAGTAGTATAGCCCAGGGGCAAAACGGCTACACCTTC. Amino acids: CASSIAQGQNGYTF.

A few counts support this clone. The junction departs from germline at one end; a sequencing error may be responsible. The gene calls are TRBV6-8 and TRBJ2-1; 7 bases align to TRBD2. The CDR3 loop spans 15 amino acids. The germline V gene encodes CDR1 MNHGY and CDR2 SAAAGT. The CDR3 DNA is TGTGCCAGCAGTGACTCGAATGATGCGGGAGATCCGCAGTTCTTC. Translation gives CASSDSNDAGDPQFF.

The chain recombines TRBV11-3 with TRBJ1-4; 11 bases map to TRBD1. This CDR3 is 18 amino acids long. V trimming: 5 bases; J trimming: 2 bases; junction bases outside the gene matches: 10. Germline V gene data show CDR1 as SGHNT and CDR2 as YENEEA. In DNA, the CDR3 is TGTGCCAGCAGCCCGAGACGGACAGGGGGCACTACTAATGAAAAACTGTTTTTT. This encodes CASSPRRTGGTTNEKLFF.

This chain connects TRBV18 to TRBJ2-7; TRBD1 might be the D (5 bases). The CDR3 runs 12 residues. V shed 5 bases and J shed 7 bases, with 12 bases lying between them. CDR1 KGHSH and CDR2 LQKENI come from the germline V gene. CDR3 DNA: TGTGCCAGCTCAACCGGACAAGGGGAGCAGTACTTC. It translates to CASSTGQGEQYF.

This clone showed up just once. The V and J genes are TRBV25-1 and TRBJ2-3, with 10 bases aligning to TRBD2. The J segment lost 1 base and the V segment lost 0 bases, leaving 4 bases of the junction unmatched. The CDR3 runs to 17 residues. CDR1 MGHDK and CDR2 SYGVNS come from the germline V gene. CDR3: CASSEYKSGGGTDTQYF. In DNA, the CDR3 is TGTGCCAGCAGTGAATATAAAAGCGGGGGGGGCACAGATACGCAGTATTTT.

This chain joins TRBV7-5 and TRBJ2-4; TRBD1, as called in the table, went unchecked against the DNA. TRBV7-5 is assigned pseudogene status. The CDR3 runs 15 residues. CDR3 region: CASSLGVGTGDIQYF. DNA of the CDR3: TGTGCCAGCAGCTTAGGGGTTGGGACAGGGGACATTCAGTACTTC.

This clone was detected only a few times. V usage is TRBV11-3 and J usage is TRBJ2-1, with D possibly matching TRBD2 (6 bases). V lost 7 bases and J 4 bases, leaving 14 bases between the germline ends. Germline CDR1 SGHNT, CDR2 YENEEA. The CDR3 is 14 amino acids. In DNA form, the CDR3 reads TGTGCCAGCACCCAACGGGACTTTTACAATGAGCAGTTCTTC. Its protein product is CASTQRDFYNEQFF.

The CDR3 DNA is TGCAGCGTCCGGGACAGGGAGATACACACTGAAGCTTTCTTT. This sequence encodes CSVRDREIHTEAFF. The chain combines TRBV29-1 with TRBJ1-1, with TRBD1 identical over 9 bases. The CDR3 length is 14 residues. With 6 bases clipped from V and 3 bases from J, the junction kept 8 bases outside the gene matches. Germline CDR1 reads SQVTM; CDR2 reads ANQGSEA.

This CDR3 reads CASRKHSSDTQYF. As DNA, the CDR3 is TGTGCCAGCAGGAAACACTCATCAGATACGCAGTATTTT. V and J are TRBV6-8 and TRBJ2-3; D is unresolved. The germline V gene encodes CDR1 MNHGY and CDR2 SAAAGT. Trimming stripped 6 bases from V and 4 bases from J, with 11 bases between. The CDR3 covers 13 residues.

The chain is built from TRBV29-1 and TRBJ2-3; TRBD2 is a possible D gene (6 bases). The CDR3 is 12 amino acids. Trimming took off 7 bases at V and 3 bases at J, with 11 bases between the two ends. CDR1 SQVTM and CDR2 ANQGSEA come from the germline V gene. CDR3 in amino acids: CSARSGTDTQYF. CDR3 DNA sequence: TGCAGCGCTAGAAGCGGGACAGATACGCAGTATTTT.

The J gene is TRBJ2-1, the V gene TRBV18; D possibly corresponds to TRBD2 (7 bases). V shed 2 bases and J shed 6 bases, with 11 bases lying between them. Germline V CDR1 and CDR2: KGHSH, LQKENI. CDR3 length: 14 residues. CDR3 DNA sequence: TGTGCCAGCTCACCAGCGGGGGCCGTCAATGAGCAGTTCTTC. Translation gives CASSPAGAVNEQFF.

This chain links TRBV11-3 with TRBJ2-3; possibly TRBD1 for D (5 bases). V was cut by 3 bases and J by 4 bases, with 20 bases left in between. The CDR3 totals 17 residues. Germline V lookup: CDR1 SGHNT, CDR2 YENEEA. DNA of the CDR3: TGTGCCAGCAGCTTTTTCAAGGGCCAGGGAATTTCAGATACGCAGTATTTT. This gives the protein CASSFFKGQGISDTQYF.

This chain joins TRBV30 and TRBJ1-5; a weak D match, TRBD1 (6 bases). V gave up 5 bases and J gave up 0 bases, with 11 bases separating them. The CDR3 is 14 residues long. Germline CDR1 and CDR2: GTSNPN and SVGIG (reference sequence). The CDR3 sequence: CAWGGSYSNQPQHF. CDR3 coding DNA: TGTGCCTGGGGGGGCAGCTATAGCAATCAGCCCCAGCATTTT.

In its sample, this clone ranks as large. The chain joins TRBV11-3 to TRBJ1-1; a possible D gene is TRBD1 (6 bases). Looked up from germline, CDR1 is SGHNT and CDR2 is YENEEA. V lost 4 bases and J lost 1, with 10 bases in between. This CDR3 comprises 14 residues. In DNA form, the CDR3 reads TGTGCCAGCAGCTCCAGACAGGAGAACACTGAAGCTTTCTTT. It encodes CASSSRQENTEAFF.

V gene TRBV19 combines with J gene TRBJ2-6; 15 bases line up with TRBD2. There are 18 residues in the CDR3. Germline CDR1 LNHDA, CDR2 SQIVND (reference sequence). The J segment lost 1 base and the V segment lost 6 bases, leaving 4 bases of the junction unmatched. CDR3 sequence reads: CASSPGLAGGSGANVLTF. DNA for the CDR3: TGTGCCAGTAGCCCGGGACTAGCGGGAGGTTCTGGGGCCAACGTCCTGACTTTC.

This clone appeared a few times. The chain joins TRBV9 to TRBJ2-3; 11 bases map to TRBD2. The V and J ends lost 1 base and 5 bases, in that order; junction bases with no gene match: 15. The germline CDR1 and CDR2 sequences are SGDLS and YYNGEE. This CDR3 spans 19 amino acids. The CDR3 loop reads CASSVSQLETSGAGDTQYF. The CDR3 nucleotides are TGTGCCAGCAGCGTATCCCAGTTGGAGACTAGCGGGGCGGGAGATACGCAGTATTTT.

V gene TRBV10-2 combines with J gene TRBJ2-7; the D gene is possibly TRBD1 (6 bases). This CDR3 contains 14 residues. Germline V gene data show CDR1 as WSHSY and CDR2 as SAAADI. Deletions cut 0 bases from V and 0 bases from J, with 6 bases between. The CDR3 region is CASSESGASYEQYF. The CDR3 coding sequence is TGCGCCAGCAGTGAGTCGGGGGCCTCCTACGAGCAGTACTTC.

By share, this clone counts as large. CDR3 coding DNA: TGTGCCATCAGTGAGTCCACAGGGATTAAGGACGAGCAGTACTTC. Translation gives CAISESTGIKDEQYF. The V and J genes are TRBV10-3 and TRBJ2-7; D may be TRBD1 (6 bases). The CDR3 is 15 amino acids. Trimming left V 0 bases short and J 5 bases short, with 14 bases between. Germline V gene data show CDR1 as ENHRY and CDR2 as SYGVKD.